These 31 T cell receptor beta chains originate from one sample sequenced in a study of identical twins' blood T cells. TCRdb re-called the 5' RACE reads through MiXCR, storing one row per CDR3 protein. The data show 350,000 to 450,000 distinct CDR3 sequences, about 28% seen once. Sequenced sample: PBMCs. The receptors stem from a woman between 18 and 55 years old in good health.

This clonotype was found a few times. A read error may explain this, as a much larger clone is one base away. The chain uses TRBV2 and TRBJ1-5; 8 bases agree with TRBD1. The CDR3 is made up of 15 amino acids. The germline CDR1 and CDR2 sequences are SNHLY and FYNNEI. CDR3 sequence (DNA): TGTGCCAGCAGTCAACACAGGGGGAAGAATCGGCCCCAGCATTTT. It is translated as CASSQHRGKNRPQHF.

V is TRBV20-1 and J is TRBJ2-3; TRBD2 matches at 8 bases. The CDR3 contains 13 residues. V gave up 6 bases and J gave up 2 bases; unmatched junction bases: 4. Germline loops: CDR1 DFQATT, CDR2 SNEGSKA (reference sequence). CDR3 DNA sequence: TGCAGTGCGCAGCGGGAGAACACAGATACGCAGTATTTT. Residues: CSAQRENTDTQYF.

The chain couples TRBV24-1 to TRBJ2-3; 7 positions match TRBD2. The CDR3 sequence is 12 residues long. Germline CDR1 and CDR2: KGHDR and SFDVKD. V gave up 5 bases and J gave up 11 bases; unmatched junction bases: 6. CDR3 nucleotide sequence: TGTGCCACCAGTGCCTCGGGGGGAGTGCAGTATTTT. Amino acids: CATSASGGVQYF.

This clonotype was detected only once. The V call is TRBV10-3, the J call TRBJ1-3; D remains unclear. CDR1 ENHRY and CDR2 SYGVKD come from the germline V gene. Between the trimmed V and J ends, which lost 2 bases and 1 base, there was a span of 6 bases. The length of the CDR3 is 14 residues. DNA of the CDR3: TGTGCCATCAGTGAGATAAAGTCTGGAAACACCATATATTTT. It specifies CAISEIKSGNTIYF.

The rearrangement links TRBV28 to TRBJ2-3; tentative D call: TRBD1 (5 bases). The CDR3 sequence is 16 residues long. Trimming pared 6 bases from V and 6 bases from J, leaving 22 bases between. The V gene's germline CDR1 is MDHEN and CDR2 SYDVKM. The CDR3 region is CASSPKGSLIGDTQYF. In nucleotides, the CDR3 is TGTGCCAGCAGCCCTAAGGGGTCCCTAATAGGGGATACGCAGTATTTT.

The gene calls are TRBV9 and TRBJ2-1, with a tentative D call TRBD2 (6 bases). Germline V gene data show CDR1 as SGDLS and CDR2 as YYNGEE. With 2 bases removed from V and 2 bases from J, the gap between germline ends came to 14 bases. This CDR3 has 16 residues. CDR3 bases: TGTGCCAGCAGCGTGGAAGCGGGTGGGGCCTACAATGAGCAGTTCTTC. Its translation: CASSVEAGGAYNEQFF.

In this sample, this clonotype turned up a few times. This sequence joins TRBV15 and TRBJ1-6; D not resolved. Trimming took off 4 bases at V and 8 bases at J, with 12 bases between the two ends. The germline gives CDR1 LNHNV, CDR2 YYDKDF (reference sequence). CDR3 length equals 14 residues. The CDR3 sequence: CATSNSGFDSPLHF. DNA for the CDR3: TGTGCCACCAGCAATTCGGGTTTTGATTCACCCCTCCACTTT.

V is TRBV5-1 and J is TRBJ1-2; tentatively, D is TRBD1 (5 bases). The CDR3 spans 15 residues. CDR1 and CDR2 from the germline V gene are SGHRS and YFSETQ. Trimming removed 6 bases at V and 3 bases at J, with 18 bases between. The CDR3 DNA reads as TGCGCCAGCACCCTCGTTCCGGGGGGAGACTATGGCTACACCTTC. This gives the protein CASTLVPGGDYGYTF. The full variable domain, in which reference TRBV5-1 and TRBJ1-2 provide the parts outside the CDR3, is KAGVTQTPRYLIKTRGQQVTLSCSPISGHRSVSWYQQTPGQGLQFLFEYFSETQRNKGNFPGRFSGRQFSNSRSEMNVSTLELGDSALYLCASTLVPGGDYGYTFGSGTRLTVV.

V usage is TRBV20-1 and J usage is TRBJ1-2; D ambiguous. V lost 6 bases and J lost 0, with 17 bases in between. The V gene's germline CDR1 is DFQATT and CDR2 SNEGSKA (reference sequence). This CDR3 comprises 15 residues. The CDR3 nucleotides read TGCAGTGCCCCATTCACCCGGACGGCTAACTATGGCTACACCTTC. Protein product: CSAPFTRTANYGYTF.

This clonotype turned up a few times. The chain carries TRBV19 and TRBJ1-5; a weak D match, TRBD1 (6 bases). This CDR3 has 16 residues. Trimming took off 3 bases at V and 0 bases at J, with 12 bases between the two ends. Germline CDR1 LNHDA, CDR2 SQIVND (reference sequence). The CDR3 loop reads CASSIRGQLSNQPQHF. The CDR3 DNA reads TGTGCCAGTAGTATTAGAGGACAGCTTAGCAATCAGCCCCAGCATTTT.

As regards this clonotype: A junction end diverges from the germline sequence, so it may reflect a read error. V gene TRBV12-3 or TRBV12-4 combines with J gene TRBJ2-1; 12 bases are shared with TRBD2. The CDR3 consists of 14 residues. In nucleotides, the CDR3 is TGTGCCAGCAGTCTAGCGGGAGGGTCCGTTGAGCAGTTCTTC. This gives the protein CASSLAGGSVEQFF.

In this sample, this clonotype turned up a few times. The chain recombines TRBV3-1 with TRBJ1-2; 7 bases match TRBD1. This CDR3 is built from 15 residues. The germline V gene has CDR1 LGHDT and CDR2 YNNKEL (reference sequence). V shed 5 bases and J 1 base; nucleotides not matched to a gene: 7. The CDR3 nucleotides are TGTGCCAGCAGCAACCACAGGGGCCTTAACTATGGCTACACCTTC. It codes for CASSNHRGLNYGYTF.

This clonotype was seen only a few times. This chain links TRBV4-2 with TRBJ2-7; the match to TRBD2 covers 12 bases. V lost 1 base to trimming and J lost 2 bases; unmatched junction nucleotides: 12. CDR1 is LGHNA, CDR2 YNFKEQ, per germline. This CDR3 comprises 19 residues. CDR3 coding DNA: TGTGCCAGCAGCCAAGTAACACTAGCGGGGGGAGGCCCTACCTACGAGCAGTACTTC. Its translation: CASSQVTLAGGGPTYEQYF.

CDR3 nucleotides: TGTGCCAGCAGCCGAGGGGGACCGAACACTGAAGCTTTCTTT. Its protein is CASSRGGPNTEAFF. V is TRBV28 and J is TRBJ1-1; possible D gene TRBD1, 6 bases. In germline, CDR1 is MDHEN, CDR2 SYDVKM. This CDR3 is 14 amino acids long. V gave up 6 bases and J gave up 1 base, with 12 bases separating them.

The chain combines TRBV5-1 with TRBJ2-3; 8 bases are shared with TRBD2. V trimming: 8 bases; J trimming: 4 bases; junction bases outside the gene matches: 12. The germline gives CDR1 SGHRS, CDR2 YFSETQ. This CDR3 comprises 15 residues. The CDR3 DNA reads TGCGCCAGAAGCAGGACCGGGACTAGTGCAGATACGCAGTATTTT. It codes for CARSRTGTSADTQYF.

The V and J genes are TRBV20-1 and TRBJ2-2; 16 bases align to TRBD2. V was pared by 3 bases and J by 7 bases, with 5 bases of the junction left unmatched. The length of the CDR3 is 16 residues. CDR1 is DFQATT, CDR2 SNEGSKA, per germline (reference sequence). The CDR3 is CSARGTSGRDGGELFF. CDR3 DNA: TGCAGTGCTAGGGGGACTAGCGGGAGGGATGGCGGGGAGCTGTTTTTT.

This clonotype was detected ten times or more. This rearrangement joins TRBV14 to TRBJ2-1; the D is unclear. Trimming took 2 bases from V and 3 from J, leaving 5 bases between them. Germline loops: CDR1 SGHDN, CDR2 FVKESK. This CDR3 spans 13 amino acids. The CDR3 here is CASSQSVYNEQFF. The CDR3 bases are TGTGCCAGCAGCCAATCTGTCTACAATGAGCAGTTCTTC.

The chain employs TRBV7-9 and TRBJ1-1; D gene uncertain. The germline V gene encodes CDR1 SEHNR and CDR2 FQNEAQ (reference sequence). This CDR3 region has 10 residues. The V end lost 7 bases, the J end lost 0 bases, and 0 bases lay between the germline ends. CDR3 region: CASMNTEAFF. Written as DNA, the CDR3 is TGTGCCAGCATGAACACTGAAGCTTTCTTT. Using reference TRBV7-9 and TRBJ1-1 for the parts outside the CDR3, the full variable domain is DTGVSQNPRHKITKRGQNVTFRCDPISEHNRLYWYRQTLGQGPEFLTYFQNEAQLEKSRLLSDRFSAERPKGSFSTLEIQRTEQGDSAMYLCASMNTEAFFGQGTRLTVV.

In this sample, this clonotype turned up a few times. V is TRBV3-1 and J is TRBJ1-2, with D perhaps matching TRBD1 (5 bases). Between the trimmed V and J ends, which lost 1 base and 7 bases, there was a span of 10 bases. From germline, CDR1 is LGHDT and CDR2 YNNKEL (reference sequence). The CDR3 consists of 13 residues. DNA for the CDR3: TGTGCCAGCAGCCAAGGTCGAGGGGTTGGCTACACCTTC. Residues: CASSQGRGVGYTF.

Many counts were recorded for this clonotype. The genes are TRBV9 and TRBJ1-3; D is ambiguous. Per germline, CDR1 SGDLS and CDR2 YYNGEE. Trimming took 4 bases from V and 7 from J, leaving 18 bases between them. This CDR3 is built from 15 residues. The CDR3 DNA follows: TGTGCCAGCAGCCCCAGTATGGCCGGTGCGAACACCATATATTTT. Its translation is CASSPSMAGANTIYF.

This clonotype was found many times. This chain joins TRBV20-1 and TRBJ1-1; the D is unclear. Trimming took 5 bases from V and 7 from J, leaving 14 bases between them. Germline assignment: CDR1 DFQATT and CDR2 SNEGSKA (reference sequence). The CDR3 covers 12 residues. CDR3 amino acids: CSAHPDWVEAFF. Here the CDR3 DNA reads TGCAGTGCTCACCCCGATTGGGTTGAAGCTTTCTTT.

A few counts support this clonotype. This chain links TRBV27 with TRBJ1-5; no firm D call. V lost 7 bases to trimming and J lost 2 bases, with 12 bases between them. Germline lookup yields CDR1 MNHEY and CDR2 SMNVEV (reference sequence). The CDR3 totals 14 residues. CDR3 coding DNA: TGTGCCAGCACCCGGCACGGGGGCAATCAGCCCCAGCATTTT. Its protein is CASTRHGGNQPQHF.

The chain recombines TRBV12-3 or TRBV12-4 with TRBJ1-2; D is ambiguous. V was clipped by 8 bases and J by 3 bases, with 13 bases between them. The CDR3 totals 13 residues. DNA of the CDR3: TGTGCCAGCGCCCCTTCCGGACACTATGGCTACACCTTC. The encoded protein is CASAPSGHYGYTF.

The chain couples TRBV7-3 to TRBJ1-1; D gene uncertain. The length of the CDR3 is 13 residues. CDR1 SGHTA and CDR2 FQGTGA come from the germline V gene. V lost 0 bases to trimming and J lost 7 bases, with 9 bases between them. The CDR3 loop reads CASSLTRVDEAFF. The CDR3 DNA reads TGTGCCAGCAGCTTAACGAGGGTCGATGAAGCTTTCTTT.

This clonotype was counted many times. The V call is TRBV11-2, the J call TRBJ2-2; TRBD2 might be the D (5 bases). This CDR3 has 11 residues. V lost 5 bases and J 7 bases, leaving 5 bases between the germline ends. Germline V lookup: CDR1 SGHAT, CDR2 FQNNGV. The CDR3 nucleotides are TGTGCCAGCAGCCGGGGCGGGGAGCTGTTTTTT. The encoded protein is CASSRGGELFF. The full variable domain, rest sourced from reference TRBV11-2 and TRBJ2-2, is EAGVAQSPRYKIIEKRQSVAFWCNPISGHATLYWYQQILGQGPKLLIQFQNNGVVDDSQLPKDRFSAERLKGVDSTLKIQPAKLEDSAVYLCASSRGGELFFGEGSRLTVL.

The chain has TRBV7-9 and TRBJ1-2; a possible D gene is TRBD1 (6 bases). CDR3 length: 14 amino acids. With 6 bases removed from V and 2 bases from J, the gap between germline ends came to 13 bases. From germline, CDR1 is SEHNR and CDR2 FQNEAQ (reference sequence). CDR3 sequence reads: CASSPETGNYGYTF. Written as DNA, the CDR3 is TGTGCCAGCAGTCCCGAGACAGGCAACTATGGCTACACCTTC. The full variable domain, in which reference TRBV7-9 and TRBJ1-2 provide the parts outside the CDR3, is DTGVSQNPRHKITKRGQNVTFRCDPISEHNRLYWYRQTLGQGPEFLTYFQNEAQLEKSRLLSDRFSAERPKGSFSTLEIQRTEQGDSAMYLCASSPETGNYGYTFGSGTRLTVV.

This clonotype has more than one count but fewer than ten. V gene TRBV7-9 combines with J gene TRBJ1-1; maybe TRBD1 (5 bases). The ends were cut back, 3 bases at V and 13 bases at J, with 18 bases in the middle. The CDR3 consists of 13 residues. CDR1 is SEHNR, CDR2 FQNEAQ, per germline (reference sequence). For the CDR3, the DNA is TGTGCCAGCAGCTTCGGGGCTTCTAGAAGCTTTTTCTTT. It codes for CASSFGASRSFFF.

The table lists this clonotype with a few counts. The chain carries TRBV29-1 and TRBJ2-7; the match to TRBD1 covers 8 bases. The CDR3 is made up of 14 amino acids. The germline gives CDR1 SQVTM, CDR2 ANQGSEA. The V and J ends lost 4 bases and 3 bases, in that order; junction bases with no gene match: 8. In nucleotides, the CDR3 is TGCAGCGTTGTTTGGACAGGGAGAAGCTACGAGCAGTACTTC. Its protein is CSVVWTGRSYEQYF.

This clonotype was seen at least ten times. This chain links TRBV19 with TRBJ1-5, with D unresolved. Germline V gene sequence: CDR1 LNHDA, CDR2 SQIVND (reference sequence). V was trimmed by 5 bases and J by 3 bases, leaving 14 bases between them. This CDR3 has 15 amino acids. The CDR3 sequence: CASSLKVGNNQPQHF. CDR3 nucleotide sequence: TGTGCCAGTAGTCTTAAGGTGGGCAACAATCAGCCCCAGCATTTT.

This sequence joins TRBV19 and TRBJ2-1; 10 positions match TRBD2. With 2 bases clipped from V and 8 bases from J, the junction kept 6 bases outside the gene matches. CDR1 and CDR2 (germline): LNHDA, SQIVND (reference sequence). There are 15 residues in the CDR3. CDR3 sequence reads: CASSIISGGAHEQFF. The CDR3 nucleotides read TGTGCCAGTAGTATAATCAGCGGGGGGGCCCATGAGCAGTTCTTC.

The V and J genes are TRBV4-3 and TRBJ2-2, with 7 bases that match TRBD1. Germline-derived CDR1 and CDR2 are LGHNA and YSLEER. The CDR3 has 10 residues. The CDR3 protein is CAITGEKLFF. Here the CDR3 DNA reads TGCGCAATCACAGGGGAGAAGCTGTTTTTT.